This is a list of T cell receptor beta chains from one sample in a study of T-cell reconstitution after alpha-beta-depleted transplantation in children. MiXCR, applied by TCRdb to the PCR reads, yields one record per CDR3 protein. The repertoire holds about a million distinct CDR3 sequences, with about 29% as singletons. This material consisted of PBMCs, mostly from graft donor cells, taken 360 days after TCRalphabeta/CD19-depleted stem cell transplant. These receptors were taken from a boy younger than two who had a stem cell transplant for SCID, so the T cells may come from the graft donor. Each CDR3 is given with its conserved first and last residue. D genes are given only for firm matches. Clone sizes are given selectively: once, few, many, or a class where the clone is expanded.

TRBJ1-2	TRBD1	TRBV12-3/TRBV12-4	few	TGTGCCAGCAGCCGGGACAGATATAACTATGGCTACACCTTC	CASSRDRYNYGYTF
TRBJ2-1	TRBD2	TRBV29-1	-	TGCAGCGTTGCTGTAGCGGGGGGGCATGAGCAGTTCTTC	CSVAVAGGHEQFF
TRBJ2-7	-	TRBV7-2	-	TGTGCCAGCAGCTTAGGTCGGCCAGACCATCCCTACGAGCAGTACTTC	CASSLGRPDHPYEQYF
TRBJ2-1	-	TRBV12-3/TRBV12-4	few	TGTGCCAGCAGTTTAAGAGAGGGGGGTGAGCAGTTCTTC	CASSLREGGEQFF
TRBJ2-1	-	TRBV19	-	TGTGCCAGTAAGCAACTAGCTCTTAGCAATGAGCAGTTCTTC	CASKQLALSNEQFF
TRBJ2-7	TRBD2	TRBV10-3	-	TGTGCCATCAGTTCGACTAGCGGGATTACCTACGAGCAGTACTTC	CAISSTSGITYEQYF
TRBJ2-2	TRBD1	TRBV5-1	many	TGCGCCAGCAGCTCCGGAAGAGAAGGACAGGGCAACACCGGGGAGCTGTTTTTT	CASSSGREGQGNTGELFF
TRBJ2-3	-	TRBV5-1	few	TGCGCCAGCAGCCCGGAGGGGGGGCGCCGAGCAGATACGCAGTATTTT	CASSPEGGRRADTQYF
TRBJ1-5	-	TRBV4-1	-	TGCGCCAGCAGCCAAGCGCCGTCTCTCCTTAGCAATCAGCCCCAGCATTTT	CASSQAPSLLSNQPQHF
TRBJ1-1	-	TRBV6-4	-	TGTGCCAGCAGTGACTCGATATTTCGGGGCGAGACCACAGGGCGTTTGGGCACTGAAGCTTTCTTT	CASSDSIFRGETTGRLGTEAFF
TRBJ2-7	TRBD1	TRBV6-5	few	TGTGCCAGCAGTGACTCCGGGACAGGGGTGGGGCAGTACTTC	CASSDSGTGVGQYF
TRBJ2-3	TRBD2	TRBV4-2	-	TGTGCCAGCAGCCAAGACACAGCGGGGGGGACAGATACGCAGTATTTT	CASSQDTAGGTDTQYF
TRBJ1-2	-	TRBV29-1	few	TGCAGCGTTGAAGACGGGGTGGGCTATGGCTACACCTTC	CSVEDGVGYGYTF
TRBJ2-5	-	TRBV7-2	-	TGTGCCAGCAGCATCAGGGGGGGTCAAGAGACCCAGTACTTC	CASSIRGGQETQYF
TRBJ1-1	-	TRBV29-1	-	TGCAGCGTCGCGCATACACTATCAGGGGAAGCTTTCTTT	CSVAHTLSGEAFF
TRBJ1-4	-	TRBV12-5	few	TGTGCACCGGATGGGGGTGAAAAACTGTTTTTT	CAPDGGEKLFF
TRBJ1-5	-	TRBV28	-	TGTGCCAGCAGGCCTACAGGGTACGAGCCCCAGCATTTT	CASRPTGYEPQHF
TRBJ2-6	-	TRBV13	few	TGTGCCAGCAGACTCACGTCTGGGGCCAACGTCCTGACTTTC	CASRLTSGANVLTF
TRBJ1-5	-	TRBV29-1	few	TGCAGCGTTGGTGTGGGGATCAATCAGCCCCAGCATTTT	CSVGVGINQPQHF
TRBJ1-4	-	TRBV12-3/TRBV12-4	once	TGTGCCAGCAGTTTAGCAGGGCGGATCGAAAAACTGTTTTTT	CASSLAGRIEKLFF
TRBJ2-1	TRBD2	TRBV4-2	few	TGTGCCAGCAGCCCTCCCAGACTTGGGACTAGCACGGGTGAGCAGTTCTTC	CASSPPRLGTSTGEQFF
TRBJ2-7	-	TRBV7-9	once	TGTGCCAGCACCAACACAGGGATCCCCTCCTACGAGCAGTACTTC	CASTNTGIPSYEQYF
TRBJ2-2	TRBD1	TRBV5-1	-	TGCGCCAGCAGCTCCCAGGGGGCAGTAGGAACCGGGGAGCTGTTTTTT	CASSSQGAVGTGELFF
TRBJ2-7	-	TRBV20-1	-	TGCAGTGCTCCTGTGTTGCCTCCAGGGTCTTTTTCCTACGAGCAGTACTTC	CSAPVLPPGSFSYEQYF
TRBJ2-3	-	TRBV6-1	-	TGTGCCAGTTCATGGGACACCCTGGGCACAGATACGCAGTATTTT	CASSWDTLGTDTQYF
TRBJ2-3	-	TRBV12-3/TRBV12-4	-	TGTGCCAGCAGGGGGGGCCCAGATACGCAGTATTTT	CASRGGPDTQYF
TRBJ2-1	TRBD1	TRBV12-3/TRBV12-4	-	TGTGCCAGCAGATTAGGGACAGGGGGCTTCAATGAGCAGTTCTTC	CASRLGTGGFNEQFF
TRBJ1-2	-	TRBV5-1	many	TGTGCCAGCAGTTCCCAGGGTAACTATGGCTACACCTTC	CASSSQGNYGYTF
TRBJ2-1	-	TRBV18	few	TGTGCCAGCTCACCCTTGGACCGTTACAATGAGCAGTTCTTC	CASSPLDRYNEQFF
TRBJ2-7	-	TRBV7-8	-	TGTGCCAGCAGCGTTGCCTGGGGGGACCACGAGCAGTACTTC	CASSVAWGDHEQYF
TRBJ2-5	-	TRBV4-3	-	TGCGCCAGCAGCCGAGTGAGATGGGGGGAAGAGACCCAGTACTTC	CASSRVRWGEETQYF
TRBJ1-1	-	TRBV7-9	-	TGTGCCAGCAGCTTTAAAGTGCTTACTGAAGCTTTCTTT	CASSFKVLTEAFF
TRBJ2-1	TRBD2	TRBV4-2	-	TGTGCCAGCAGCCCGCGGTGGCGGACTAGCCCCGTGTATGAGCAGTTCTTC	CASSPRWRTSPVYEQFF
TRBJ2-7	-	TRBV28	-	TGTGCCAGCAGTTTACTCAGGGAAGCCTCCTACGAGCAGTACTTC	CASSLLREASYEQYF
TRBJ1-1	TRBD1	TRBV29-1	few	TGCAGCGCCCGAGAGGACAGGGTTGGAACTGAAGCTTTCTTT	CSAREDRVGTEAFF
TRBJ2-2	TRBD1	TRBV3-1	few	TGTGCCAGCAGCCAAGTCAGGGGGCGCGACGGGGAGCTGTTTTTT	CASSQVRGRDGELFF
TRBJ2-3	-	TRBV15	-	TGTGCCACCAGCAGAGAGGGGGCCATCACAGATACGCAGTATTTT	CATSREGAITDTQYF
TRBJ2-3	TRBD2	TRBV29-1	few	TGCAGCGTCTGCGGGTCGGGGAGGGGAGATACGCAGTATTTT	CSVCGSGRGDTQYF
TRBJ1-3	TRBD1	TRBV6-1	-	TGTGCCAGCAAAACAGGGGGCCCTGGAAACACCATATATTTT	CASKTGGPGNTIYF
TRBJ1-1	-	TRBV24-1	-	TGTGCCACCAGTGAAGGCAGGGGTAGGTACACTGAAGCTTTCTTT	CATSEGRGRYTEAFF
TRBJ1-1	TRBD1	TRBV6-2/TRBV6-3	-	TGTGCCAGCAGTTCCAACATAGGACAGGGGGACACTGAAGCTTTCTTT	CASSSNIGQGDTEAFF
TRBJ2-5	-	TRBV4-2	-	TGTGCCAGCAGCCGACAGGGGAGGGAGGAGACCCAGTACTTC	CASSRQGREETQYF
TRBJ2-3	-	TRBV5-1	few	TGCGCCAGCAGCTTGGGACAGGTTAGGCCTGAAGAACTGGATTTAGGCCCAGATACGCAGTATTTT	CASSLGQVRPEELDLGPDTQYF
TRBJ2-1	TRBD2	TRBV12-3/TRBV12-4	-	TGTGCCAGCAGTCTTAGCGGGGGGCTCCCCTACAATGAGCAGTTCTTC	CASSLSGGLPYNEQFF
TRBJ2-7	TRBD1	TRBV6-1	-	TGTGCCAGCAGTGCCCCAGGACAGGGTATCAACGAGCAGTACTTC	CASSAPGQGINEQYF
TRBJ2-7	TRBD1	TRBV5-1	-	TGCGCCAGCAGCTCGGGGACGGGACAGTTCTACGAGCAGTACTTC	CASSSGTGQFYEQYF
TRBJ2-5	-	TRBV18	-	TGTGCCAGCTCACCACGTCTCGGGGAGGAGGGGGACGAGACCCAGTACTTC	CASSPRLGEEGDETQYF
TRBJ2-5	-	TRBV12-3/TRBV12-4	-	TGTGCCAGCAGTTTTGGAGGGTGGGCGTCGGAGACCCAGTACTTC	CASSFGGWASETQYF
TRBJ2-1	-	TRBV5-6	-	TGTGCCAGCAGCTGGTCCGGGCCTACATCCTACAATGAGCAGTTCTTC	CASSWSGPTSYNEQFF
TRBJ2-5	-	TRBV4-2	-	TGTGCCAGCAGTTATAGTCCGGGACAAAAAGAGACCCAGTACTTC	CASSYSPGQKETQYF